This T cell receptor (beta chain) appears in the sequencing data of a study of CD8+ T cells in alopecia areata. Study-wide context: Female C3H/HeJ mice aged roughly 6-11 weeks received skin from spontaneously alopecic C3H/HeJ graft donors aged 6-12 months. Findings of the study overall: Normal skin's resident alphabeta T cells are sequenced alongside lesional scalp T cells. Mice showed TCR sharing more clearly than patients did, possibly owing to HLA. Scalp lesions, especially in alopecia totalis/universalis, had higher clonality than normal scalp.

cDNA serving as the sequencing template came from extracted, reverse transcribed RNA. Produced via immunoSEQ multiplex PCR; TCRdb's table is partial and in-frame only. Singletons are absent from the sample, which has about 110,000 clones. CDR1 and CDR2 from the germline V gene are NSQYPW and LRSPGD (reference sequence). V shed 2 bases, J shed 3 bases, and the junction held 4 bases outside the gene matches. The CDR3 loop spans 15 amino acids. This clone was detected only a few times. Antigen specificity is unknown. Gene and germline names: mouse. The read falls 4 residues short of the CDR3 end, and the missing part is taken from the germline J gene.

The sequenced sample was lesional skin. J is TRBJ2-4 and V is TRBV1; the match to TRBD1 covers 8 bases. The source is a C3H/HeJ mouse with alopecia areata. The MHC haplotype recorded for the strain is H2-k. CDR3 residues: CTCSARQGNQNTLYF. The CDR3 DNA, read in part, is TGCACCTGCAGTGCACGACAGGGGAACCAAAAC.